These T cell receptor beta chains were read from a single sample in a study of Graves' ophthalmopathy and Graves' hyperthyroidism. One entry per CDR3 protein results from TCRdb running MiXCR on the multiplex PCR reads. The data contain 650,000 to 900,000 distinct CDR3 sequences, 35% to 50% of them singletons. The sample comprised peripheral blood. The receptors derive from an adult man with Graves' ophthalmopathy. CDR3s include the opening cysteine and the closing phenylalanine or tryptophan. A D gene is named only where the DNA matches it firmly. Only part of the rows carry a size: once, few, many, or a class if the clone is expanded.

>TRBJ1-2|TRBD1|TRBV29-1|NA
CSVESLGTGEDGYTF
TGCAGCGTTGAATCCCTCGGGACAGGGGAAGATGGCTACACCTTC
>TRBJ1-5|TRBD1|TRBV20-1|once
CSVIPGGQPQHF
TGCAGTGTAATCCCAGGGGGCCAGCCCCAGCATTTT
>TRBJ2-2|NA|TRBV9|few
CASSVAKLGTTPGELFF
TGTGCCAGCAGCGTAGCTAAGTTGGGGACCACACCCGGGGAGCTGTTTTTT
>TRBJ2-7|TRBD2|TRBV16|NA
CASSHSSGLVSGEQYF
TGTGCCAGCAGCCATTCGTCCGGACTAGTTTCCGGCGAGCAGTACTTC
>TRBJ1-1|TRBD1|TRBV14|NA
CASNLGQANTEAFF
TGTGCCAGCAACCTTGGACAGGCGAACACTGAAGCTTTCTTT
>TRBJ1-5|TRBD1|TRBV2|NA
CASRDDRGVNQPQHF
TGTGCCAGCAGGGATGACAGGGGTGTTAATCAGCCCCAGCATTTT
>TRBJ1-1|TRBD1|TRBV4-1|NA
CASSQGQGPSSEAFF
TGCGCCAGCAGCCAAGGACAGGGTCCTAGTTCTGAAGCTTTCTTT
>TRBJ1-1|TRBD1|TRBV2|NA
CASSQRNVDRVLVDTEAFF
TGTGCCAGCAGCCAACGAAACGTGGACAGGGTATTGGTGGACACTGAAGCTTTCTTT
>TRBJ1-2|TRBD1|TRBV16|NA
CASSYRDRGRINYGYTF
TGTGCCAGCAGTTACCGGGACAGGGGGCGAATTAACTATGGCTACACCTTC
>TRBJ2-3|NA|TRBV25-1|NA
CASSSPNSDTQYF
TGTGCCAGCAGCTCCCCTAATTCGGATACGCAGTATTTT
>TRBJ1-2|NA|TRBV10-3|many
CAISESGAGYGYTF
TGTGCCATCAGTGAGTCTGGCGCGGGATATGGCTACACCTTC
>TRBJ1-2|NA|TRBV19|many
CASSQGTYGYTF
TGTGCCAGTTCCCAGGGGACCTATGGCTACACCTTC
>TRBJ1-6|NA|TRBV2|once
CASSPPGGDNSPLHF
TGTGCCAGCAGTCCTCCGGGGGGGGATAATTCACCCCTCCACTTT
>TRBJ1-2|NA|TRBV4-1|many
CASSLRLVELGYTF
TGCGCCAGCAGCCTGAGGCTCGTTGAGCTGGGCTACACCTTC
>TRBJ2-7|NA|TRBV10-3|NA
CAISESQGEQYF
TGTGCCATCAGTGAGTCCCAGGGGGAGCAGTACTTC
>TRBJ2-7|NA|TRBV7-2|NA
CASSLGQTLGEQYF
TGTGCCAGCAGCTTAGGACAAACCCTCGGCGAGCAGTACTTC
>TRBJ1-5|NA|TRBV6-1|few
CASLSSGGDQPQHF
TGTGCCAGTCTGTCCTCCGGGGGAGATCAGCCCCAGCATTTT
>TRBJ1-2|NA|TRBV10-3|many
CAIRAEGGGYTF
TGTGCCATCAGGGCAGAAGGTGGAGGCTACACCTTC
>TRBJ2-3|TRBD1|TRBV19|NA
CASRPQGSTSTDTQYF
TGTGCCAGTAGACCACAGGGGTCAACTAGCACAGATACGCAGTATTTT
>TRBJ1-2|NA|TRBV24-1|many
CATSDLVAGDGYTF
TGTGCCACCAGTGATTTGGTGGCAGGGGACGGCTACACCTTC
>TRBJ2-7|NA|TRBV20-1|NA
CSATSDGFYEQYF
TGCAGTGCTACCTCGGACGGATTCTACGAGCAGTACTTC
>TRBJ1-5|TRBD1|TRBV24-1|NA
CASSLGQGGTQPQHF
TGTGCCAGCAGTCTGGGACAGGGCGGGACTCAGCCCCAGCATTTT
>TRBJ2-5|NA|TRBV20-1|few
CSAGGQGTQYF
TGCAGTGCTGGGGGGCAGGGGACCCAGTACTTC
>TRBJ2-7|NA|TRBV5-6|few
CASSSLEGAGDEQYF
TGTGCCAGCAGCTCCCTGGAGGGGGCAGGTGACGAGCAGTACTTC
>TRBJ1-2|NA|TRBV15|NA
CATSRASRTAYGYTF
TGTGCCACCAGCAGAGCTTCGCGGACAGCCTATGGCTACACCTTC
>TRBJ1-1|NA|TRBV7-9|NA
CASSNYWVNTEAFF
TGTGCCAGCAGCAATTATTGGGTGAACACTGAAGCTTTCTTT
>TRBJ2-2|NA|TRBV7-3|NA
CASSLLPSGTGELFF
TGTGCCAGCAGCCTACTCCCCAGCGGAACCGGGGAGCTGTTTTTT
>TRBJ2-3|TRBD2|TRBV7-9|NA
CASSSKAGGPSTNTQYF
TGTGCCAGCAGCTCGAAAGCGGGAGGGCCCTCCACAAATACGCAGTATTTT
>TRBJ2-1|TRBD1|TRBV29-1|once
CSVVGGTGYNEQFF
TGCAGCGTTGTAGGCGGGACAGGGTACAATGAGCAGTTCTTC
>TRBJ1-3|NA|TRBV2|many
CASSPGYNSFSGNTIYF
TGTGCCAGCAGTCCTGGATATAACAGCTTCTCTGGAAACACCATATATTTT
>TRBJ2-5|TRBD2|TRBV5-1|NA
CASSPDWAGVRETQYF
TGCGCCAGCAGCCCCGACTGGGCGGGAGTGCGGGAGACCCAGTACTTC
>TRBJ2-2|NA|TRBV24-1|NA
CATSDSIQSNIHGELFF
TGTGCCACCAGTGATTCTATACAAAGCAACATACACGGGGAGCTGTTTTTT
>TRBJ2-7|NA|TRBV6-2/TRBV6-3|NA
CASSYSGPPGEQYF
TGTGCCAGCAGTTATTCCGGGCCTCCCGGCGAGCAGTACTTC
>TRBJ1-6|NA|TRBV25-1|many
CASSDRVGSPLHF
TGTGCCAGCAGTGATAGGGTTGGGTCACCCCTCCACTTT
>TRBJ1-1|TRBD1|TRBV6-2/TRBV6-3|NA
CASRTGNSEAFF
TGTGCCAGCAGGACAGGGAATAGTGAAGCTTTCTTT
>TRBJ1-2|NA|TRBV5-1|many
CASSLSAGNYGYTF
TGCGCCAGCAGCTTGTCTGCGGGTAACTATGGCTACACCTTC
>TRBJ1-2|NA|TRBV6-6|few
CASSYSNRANYGYTF
TGTGCCAGCAGTTACTCGAACAGGGCTAACTATGGCTACACCTTC
>TRBJ1-5|TRBD1|TRBV7-8|few
CASSGGQGARVLGQPQHF
TGTGCCAGCAGCGGGGGACAGGGGGCGCGGGTACTGGGCCAGCCCCAGCATTTT
>TRBJ1-1|NA|TRBV20-1|few
CSAPRLTGITEAFF
TGCAGTGCCCCCAGGCTAACAGGGATCACTGAAGCTTTCTTT
>TRBJ1-4|NA|TRBV19|NA
CAWSAGLPNEKLFF
TGTGCCTGGAGTGCTGGCTTACCTAATGAAAAACTGTTTTTT
>TRBJ2-7|TRBD1|TRBV5-8|few
CASSKTGGGGEQYF
TGTGCCAGCAGCAAGACAGGGGGTGGGGGCGAGCAGTACTTC
>TRBJ2-5|NA|TRBV5-6|NA
CASSLGFYETQYF
TGTGCCAGCAGCTTAGGGTTTTATGAGACCCAGTACTTC
>TRBJ1-1|NA|TRBV20-1|many
CSANRGYTEAFF
TGCAGTGCCAACCGCGGGTACACTGAAGCTTTCTTT
>TRBJ2-7|NA|TRBV2|once
CTSSPLGEPRAYEQYF
TGTACCAGCAGCCCGTTAGGGGAACCGAGGGCCTACGAGCAGTACTTC
>TRBJ1-2|NA|TRBV10-3|few
CASSYTGPIEGNGYTF
TGTGCCAGCAGTTACACGGGGCCCATCGAGGGAAATGGCTACACCTTC
>TRBJ1-2|TRBD1|TRBV12-3/TRBV12-4|NA
CASSALQGAGGYTF
TGTGCCAGCAGCGCCCTACAGGGGGCCGGGGGCTACACCTTC
>TRBJ1-2|NA|TRBV7-8|many
CASSLKGSGYTF
TGTGCCAGCAGCTTAAAAGGGTCCGGCTACACCTTC
>TRBJ2-5|TRBD1|TRBV9|NA
CASSVRTGQWETQYF
TGTGCCAGCAGCGTGCGGACAGGGCAGTGGGAGACCCAGTACTTC
>TRBJ1-2|TRBD1|TRBV9|NA
CASSVGQGLYGYTF
TGTGCCAGCAGCGTAGGACAGGGCCTATATGGCTACACCTTC
>TRBJ2-5|NA|TRBV20-1|many
CSASWLETQYF
TGCAGTGCTAGTTGGCTGGAGACCCAGTACTTC
>TRBJ1-2|NA|TRBV11-2|NA
CASSLPGENYGYTF
TGTGCCAGCAGTTTGCCAGGGGAGAACTATGGCTACACCTTC
>TRBJ2-5|TRBD2|TRBV7-3|NA
CASSLAFTGEGEETQYF
TGTGCCAGCAGTTTAGCGTTCACGGGGGAGGGCGAGGAGACCCAGTACTTC